Following are 18 T cell receptor beta chains from one sample sequenced in a study of blood T cell repertoires in COVID-19. Method: immunoSEQ multiplex PCR; TCRdb's copy keeps in-frame clones and lacks some. The sample shows about 220,000 clones, roughly four fifths of them seen only once. The sample consisted of peripheral blood. These receptors originate from a woman aged 60-70 years with acute or convalescent COVID-19.

V is TRBV7-2 and J is TRBJ1-2; D uncertain. Germline CDR1 SGHTA, CDR2 FQGNSA. Trimming removed 2 bases at V and 3 bases at J, with 7 bases between. The CDR3 length is 13 residues. CDR3 nucleotide sequence: TGTGCCAGCAGCTTACCCAGGCACTATGGCTACACCTTC. The encoded protein is CASSLPRHYGYTF.

V gene TRBV6-2 or TRBV6-3 combines with J gene TRBJ2-3; no clear D gene. There are 14 residues in the CDR3. V gave up 3 bases and J gave up 4 bases, with 11 bases separating them. Germline CDR1 and CDR2: MNHEY and SVGEGT. CDR3 amino acids: CASSYPVAADTQYF. CDR3 nucleotide sequence: TGTGCCAGCAGTTATCCCGTGGCTGCAGATACGCAGTATTTT.

The chain couples TRBV3-1 (or the pseudogene TRBV3-2) to TRBJ2-7; perhaps TRBD2 as D (5 bases). This CDR3 comprises 16 residues. V was trimmed by 2 bases and J by 1 base, leaving 15 bases between them. Germline assignment: CDR1 LGHDT and CDR2 YNNKEL (reference sequence). CDR3 loop: CASSQSPRSGSYEQYF. The CDR3 DNA reads as TGTGCCAGCAGCCAATCCCCCCGGTCGGGGTCCTACGAGCAGTACTTC.

The V gene is TRBV16, the J gene TRBJ1-3; 9 bases are a match to TRBD1. CDR1 and CDR2 (germline): KGHSY, FQNENV. V shed 4 bases, J shed 9 bases, and the junction held 13 bases outside the gene matches. The length of the CDR3 is 16 residues. Here the CDR3 reads CASSPHPRTGASTIYF. The CDR3 nucleotides read TGTGCCAGCAGCCCCCACCCCCGGACAGGGGCCAGCACCATATATTTT.

The gene calls are TRBV2 and TRBJ2-1; 9 bases line up with TRBD2. CDR3 length: 15 amino acids. V gave up 11 bases and J gave up 10 bases; unmatched junction bases: 18. In germline, CDR1 is SNHLY, CDR2 FYNNEI. In DNA, the CDR3 is TGTGCCGACGAAGAAGGGCTAGCGGGGTCCGCCGAGCAGTTCTTC. Translating it yields CADEEGLAGSAEQFF. The complete variable domain, with remaining parts taken from reference TRBV2 and TRBJ2-1, reads EPEVTQTPSHQVTQMGQEVILRCVPISNHLYFYWYRQILGQKVEFLVSFYNNEISEKSEIFDDQFSVERPDGSNFTLKIRSTKLEDSAMYFCADEEGLAGSAEQFFGPGTRLTVL.

This clone appeared once. The chain joins TRBV7-6 to TRBJ2-2; tentatively, D is TRBD1 (6 bases). V lost 1 base and J 1 base, leaving 10 bases between the germline ends. The CDR3 has 16 residues. Germline V lookup: CDR1 SGHVS, CDR2 FNYEAQ. The CDR3 sequence is CASSLGGRGNTGELFF. For the CDR3, the DNA is TGTGCCAGCAGCTTAGGCGGCAGGGGGAACACCGGGGAGCTGTTTTTT.

This clone turned up a few times. The rearrangement links TRBV23-1 to TRBJ1-2, with D unresolved. TRBV23-1 has ORF status, its function being uncertain. CDR3 length: 17 amino acids. Trimming cost V 0 bases and J 4 bases, with 18 bases left between them. CDR3 protein: CASSQSEGSLVRYGYTF. The CDR3 nucleotides are TGCGCCAGCAGTCAATCCGAGGGTAGTCTAGTTCGCTATGGCTACACCTTC.

Only one count was recorded for this clone. CDR3 in DNA: TGCGCCAGCAGCGTCGAGGCCAACTATGGCTACACCTTC. It encodes CASSVEANYGYTF. J is TRBJ1-2 and V is TRBV5-1; D is unresolved. The CDR3 runs to 13 residues. The V end was cut by 4 bases, the J end by 2 bases, with 9 bases between. CDR1 SGHRS and CDR2 YFSETQ come from the germline V gene.

In DNA, the CDR3 is TGTGCCATCAGGGGGGGTTCGAACACCGGGGAGCTGTTTTTT. It is translated as CAIRGGSNTGELFF. The chain carries TRBV10-3 and TRBJ2-2; D is perhaps TRBD2 (6 bases). V dropped 6 bases and J dropped 0 bases, with 8 bases sitting between them. The CDR3 spans 14 residues. From germline, CDR1 is ENHRY and CDR2 SYGVKD.

The rearrangement joins TRBV5-1 to TRBJ2-7, with 8 bases aligning to TRBD1. CDR1 and CDR2 (germline): SGHRS, YFSETQ. V was pared by 1 base and J by 3 bases, with 0 bases of the junction left unmatched. The CDR3 is 13 amino acids. This chain's CDR3 is CASSLTGGYEQYF. CDR3 nucleotide sequence: TGCGCCAGCAGCTTGACAGGGGGCTACGAGCAGTACTTC. Full variable domain (missing parts from reference TRBV5-1 and TRBJ2-7): KAGVTQTPRYLIKTRGQQVTLSCSPISGHRSVSWYQQTPGQGLQFLFEYFSETQRNKGNFPGRFSGRQFSNSRSEMNVSTLELGDSALYLCASSLTGGYEQYFGPGTRLTVT.

The chain uses TRBV6-5 and TRBJ2-1, with D hard to call. Germline CDR1 reads MNHEY; CDR2 reads SVGAGI. V lost 6 bases, J lost 5 bases, and 5 bases lay in between. The CDR3 runs 11 residues. Written as DNA, the CDR3 is TGTGCCAGCAGGGCAAACAATGAGCAGTTCTTC. Translation: CASRANNEQFF.

The rearrangement uses TRBV9 and TRBJ1-1; D gene uncertain. The CDR3 is 18 amino acids. Germline assignment: CDR1 SGDLS and CDR2 YYNGEE. V was cut by 3 bases and J by 4 bases, with 25 bases left in between. As DNA, the CDR3 is TGTGCCAGCAGCGAGCTGGGAGACTCCGGGCCGAAGGGCACTGAAGCTTTCTTT. It encodes CASSELGDSGPKGTEAFF. The variable domain in full, with the rest retrieved from reference TRBV9 and TRBJ1-1, is DSGVTQTPKHLITATGQRVTLRCSPRSGDLSVYWYQQSLDQGLQFLIQYYNGEERAKGNILERFSAQQFPDLHSELNLSSLELGDSALYFCASSELGDSGPKGTEAFFGQGTRLTVV.

This clone occurred a few times. No DNA is shown, since the ends of the CDR3 on it are uncertain; the CDR3 is the one TCRdb lists. The rearrangement uses TRBV1 and TRBJ2-7; the D segment call TRBD1 is taken from the table without a DNA check. TRBV1 is tagged as a pseudogene. Counting both end residues, the CDR3 totals 16 amino acids. CDR3 amino acids: CTSSQDFGQGTREQYF.

The rearrangement links TRBV5-6 to TRBJ1-2, with D possibly being TRBD1 (5 bases). Between the trimmed V and J ends, which lost 3 bases and 7 bases, there was a span of 13 bases. This CDR3 region has 13 residues. Germline V gene lookup returns CDR1 SGHDT and CDR2 YYEEEE. The CDR3 nucleotides are TGTGCCAGCAGCTGGGCCGACAGTGGTGGCTACACCTTC. Its translation: CASSWADSGGYTF.

The chain couples TRBV3-1 (or the pseudogene TRBV3-2) to TRBJ2-6; 7 nucleotides match TRBD1. The CDR3 runs 21 residues. Per germline, CDR1 LGHDT and CDR2 YNNKEL (reference sequence). V lost 3 bases, J lost 0 bases, and 17 bases stayed unmatched. CDR3 residues: CASSQLGGRTGVSSGANVLTF. As DNA, the CDR3 is TGTGCCAGCAGCCAGTTAGGCGGTCGAACAGGGGTCTCCTCTGGGGCCAACGTCCTGACTTTC.

This clone was recorded a few times. This rearrangement joins TRBV19 to TRBJ1-5, with D tentatively TRBD1 (5 bases). There are 16 residues in the CDR3. Per germline, CDR1 LNHDA and CDR2 SQIVND (reference sequence). Trimming left V 4 bases short and J 4 bases short, with 17 bases between. CDR3 DNA sequence: TGTGCCAGTAGTAAAATGGGTCAGGGTATTAATCAGCCCCAGCATTTT. This codes for CASSKMGQGINQPQHF.

The CDR3 loop reads CASSKGTAPEAFF. DNA of the CDR3: TGTGCCAGTAGCAAAGGGACAGCCCCTGAAGCTTTCTTT. This chain uses TRBV19 with TRBJ1-1; TRBD1 agrees at 7 bases. Per the germline V gene, CDR1 is LNHDA and CDR2 is SQIVND (reference sequence). CDR3 length equals 13 residues. Trimming took 6 bases from V and 6 from J; bases not matched to a gene: 7.

V and J are TRBV27 and TRBJ1-5, with D possibly being TRBD1 (6 bases). V gave up 4 bases and J gave up 7 bases, with 17 bases separating them. Germline CDR1 and CDR2: MNHEY and SMNVEV (reference sequence). The CDR3 sequence is 15 residues long. The chain's CDR3 is CASSSLTGFNQPQHF. The CDR3, as DNA: TGTGCCAGCAGTTCTTTAACAGGGTTTAACCAGCCCCAGCATTTT.